The T cell receptor (beta chain) described here comes from a study of prognosis after radiotherapy for stage I lung cancer. Study context: The patients comprised about a dozen men and five or six women, spanning ages about 53 to 90 and having a median of 74.5 years.

TCR beta CDR3 was amplified from genomic DNA by two-round multiplex PCR. The authors ran first-round PCR with primers specific to each TRBV and TRBJ gene. TCRdb fed the multiplex PCR reads into MiXCR, producing one record per CDR3 protein. Found here are approximately 28,000 distinct CDR3 sequences, just over 40% of them singletons; the top ten hold under 35%. CDR1 and CDR2 (germline): ENHRY, SYGVKD. This CDR3 contains 13 residues. The V and J ends lost 6 bases and 3 bases respectively, with 11 bases between them. This clonotype was seen more than once but under ten times. The rearrangement joins TRBV10-3 to TRBJ2-5; D is perhaps TRBD2 (6 bases). This clonotype was sampled from a donor of 50 years or more with non-small cell lung cancer. The sequences come from PBMCs, collected before or after stereotactic body radiation therapy (not recorded which). CDR3 residues: CAISPGVKETQYF. The DNA for the CDR3 is TGTGCCATCAGCCCGGGGGTAAAAGAGACCCAGTACTTC.